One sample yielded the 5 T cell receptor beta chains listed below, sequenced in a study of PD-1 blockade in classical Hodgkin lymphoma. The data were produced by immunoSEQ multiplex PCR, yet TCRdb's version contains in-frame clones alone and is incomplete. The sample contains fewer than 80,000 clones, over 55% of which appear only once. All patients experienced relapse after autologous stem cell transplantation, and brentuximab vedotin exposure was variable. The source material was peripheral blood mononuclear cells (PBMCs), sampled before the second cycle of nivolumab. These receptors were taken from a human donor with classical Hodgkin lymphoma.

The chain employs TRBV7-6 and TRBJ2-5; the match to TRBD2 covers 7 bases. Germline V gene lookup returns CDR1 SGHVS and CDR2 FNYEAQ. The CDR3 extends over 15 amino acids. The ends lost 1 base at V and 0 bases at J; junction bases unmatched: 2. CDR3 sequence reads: CASSLGGGHQETQYF. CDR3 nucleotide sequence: TGTGCCAGCAGCTTAGGGGGGGGACACCAAGAGACCCAGTACTTC.

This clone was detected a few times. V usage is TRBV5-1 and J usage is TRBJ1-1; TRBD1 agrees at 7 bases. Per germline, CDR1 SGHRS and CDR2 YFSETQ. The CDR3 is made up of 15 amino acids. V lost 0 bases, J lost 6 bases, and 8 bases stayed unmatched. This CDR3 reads CASSLEGTVRAEAFF. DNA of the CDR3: TGCGCCAGCAGCTTGGAGGGGACAGTCAGGGCTGAAGCTTTCTTT.

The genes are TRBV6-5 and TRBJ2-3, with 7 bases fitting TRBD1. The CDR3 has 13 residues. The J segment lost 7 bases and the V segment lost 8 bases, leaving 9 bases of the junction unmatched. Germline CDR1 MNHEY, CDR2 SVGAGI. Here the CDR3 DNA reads TGTGCCAGCGGGCGGACAGGTGCTTATACGCAGTATTTT. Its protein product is CASGRTGAYTQYF.

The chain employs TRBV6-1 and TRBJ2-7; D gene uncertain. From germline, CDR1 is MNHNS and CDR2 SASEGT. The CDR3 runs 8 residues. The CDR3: CARLEQYF. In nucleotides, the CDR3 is TGTGCTCGACTTGAGCAGTACTTC.

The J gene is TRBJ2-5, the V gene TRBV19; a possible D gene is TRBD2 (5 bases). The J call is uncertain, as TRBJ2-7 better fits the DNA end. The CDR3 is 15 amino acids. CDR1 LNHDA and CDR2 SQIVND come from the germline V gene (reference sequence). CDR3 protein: CASSIIAGVGYEQYF. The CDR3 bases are TGTGCCAGTAGTATAATCGCCGGGGTTGGCTACGAGCAGTACTTC.